This T cell receptor (beta chain) derives from a study of neurological immune-mediated disorders. The V end was cut by 10 bases, the J end by 6 bases, with 22 bases between. Looked up from germline, CDR1 is SGHTA and CDR2 is FQGNSA. The CDR3 is 15 residues long. This clonotype was found many times. 5'RACE employing 10-nucleotide random UMIs yielded the cDNA. TCRdb independently ran MiXCR on the 5' RACE reads; one entry per CDR3 protein. The profile shows approximately 37,000 distinct CDR3 sequences, 11% to 15% of them singletons. The sequenced sample consisted of PBMCs. This receptor was taken from a woman aged 45-65 years with HTLV-1-associated myelopathy (HAM/TSP). The chain couples TRBV7-2 to TRBJ2-1; TRBD2 is a possible D gene (5 bases). CDR3 DNA: TGTGCCACCACGCCCCGGCTAGCTGGGATCAATGAGCAGTTCTTC. It specifies CATTPRLAGINEQFF.